The clone carrying this T cell receptor beta chain was seen at least ten times. Antigen unknown. The sample originates from a study of spatial heterogeneity in lung cancer. Study overall: On average, each unique TCR and UMI combination appeared more than ten times in raw reads. Overall study findings and caveats: The study found ubiquitous expanded tumor TCRs in blood more at resection than follow-up.

V shed 5 bases and J 7 bases; nucleotides not matched to a gene: 9. CDR1 and CDR2 (germline): SGHTA, FQGNSA. The CDR3 spans 15 residues. TCRdb independently ran MiXCR on the 5' RACE reads; one entry per CDR3 protein. Altogether some 25,000 distinct CDR3 sequences are present, about 13% being singletons, with the ten largest covering 25%. Time point: sample taken at primary tumor resection. Unsorted whole RNA samples from tumor, nontumor lung or frozen PBMC were sequenced. This chain links TRBV7-2 with TRBJ1-5; 9 bases are a match to TRBD1. This sequence was found in a female donor with early-stage non-small cell lung cancer. Source: PBMCs, taken at surgery. As DNA, the CDR3 is TGTGCCAGCAGCGAGAGCGGGACAGGGCGACAGCCCCAGCATTTT. This translates into CASSESGTGRQPQHF.